Only one count was recorded for the clone carrying this T cell receptor (beta chain). This sample was taken from a study of PD-L1 blockade in urothelial cancer. Study context: In terms of prior chemotherapy, patients had received 0 to 3 regimens.

This CDR3 is built from 15 residues. Germline V gene data show CDR1 as SGHNT and CDR2 as YYREEE (reference sequence). The germline V and J ends were trimmed by 0 bases and 3 bases, with 9 bases remaining between them. Clones were sequenced by immunoSEQ multiplex PCR, and TCRdb holds only the in-frame ones, with some missing. The table includes tens of thousands of clones, roughly 80% detected once. All patients handed over anywhere from 1 to 8 samples, pretreatment and on-treatment. This receptor was taken from a man aged 65 to 85 with urothelial cancer. Sequences were derived from PBMCs, sampled around atezolizumab (anti-PD-L1) treatment. This chain uses TRBV5-4 with TRBJ1-4; no firm D call. The CDR3 coding sequence is TGTGCCAGCAGCTTGGCCGCGCAAGCTAATGAAAAACTGTTTTTT. As protein: CASSLAAQANEKLFF.